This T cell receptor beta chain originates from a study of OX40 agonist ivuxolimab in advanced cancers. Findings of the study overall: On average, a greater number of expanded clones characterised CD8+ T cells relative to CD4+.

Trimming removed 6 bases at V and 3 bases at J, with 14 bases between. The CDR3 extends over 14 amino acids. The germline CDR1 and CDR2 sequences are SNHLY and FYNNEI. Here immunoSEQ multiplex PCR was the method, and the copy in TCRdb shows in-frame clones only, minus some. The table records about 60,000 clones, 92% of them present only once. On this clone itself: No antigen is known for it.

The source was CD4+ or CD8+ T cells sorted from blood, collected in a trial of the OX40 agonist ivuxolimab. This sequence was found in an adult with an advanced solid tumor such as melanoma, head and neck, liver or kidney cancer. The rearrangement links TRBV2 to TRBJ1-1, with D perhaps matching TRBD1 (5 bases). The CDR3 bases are TGTGCCAGCAGCGAGAAGGGGATGTACACTGAAGCTTTCTTT. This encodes CASSEKGMYTEAFF.